These T cell receptor beta chains were read from a single sample in a study of beta chain features in type 1 diabetes. Assay: immunoSEQ multiplex PCR; the TCRdb copy retains only in-frame clones and omits some. The sample has 150,000 or so clones, approximately 10% seen once. The sequenced material came from central memory CD4+ T cells from blood. Source of these receptors: a woman between 35 and 50 years old in good health. CDR3s include the opening cysteine and the closing phenylalanine or tryptophan. A D gene is named only where the DNA matches it firmly. Only part of the rows carry a size: once, few, many, or a class if the clone is expanded.

>TRBV5-1|TRBD1|TRBJ1-2|.
TGCGCCAGCAGCTACGGGACAGGGAATGGCTACACCTTC
CASSYGTGNGYTF
>TRBV7-2|.|TRBJ2-7|.
TGTGCCAGCAGCTTAGCGGCGTCTCAGGCTCCCTACGAGCAGTACTTC
CASSLAASQAPYEQYF
>TRBV5-1|.|TRBJ1-6|.
TGCGCCAGCAGTTCCAGGGAGGTTAATTCACCCCTCCACTTT
CASSSREVNSPLHF
>TRBV7-2|TRBD2|TRBJ2-7|few
TGTGCCAGCAGCTTGGCCAGCGGGGGGGCCGGAGGCTACGAGCAGTACTTC
CASSLASGGAGGYEQYF
>TRBV5-1|.|TRBJ2-7|.
TGCGCCAGCTCCAGGGATTGGAACGAGCAGTACTTC
CASSRDWNEQYF
>TRBV10-3|.|TRBJ1-5|.
TGTGCCATCAGTGCAGGGGCCGGAGGCAATCAGCCCCAGCATTTT
CAISAGAGGNQPQHF
>TRBV5-4|TRBD1|TRBJ1-1|.
TGTGCCAGCAGCTCGAGGAAACAGGGGGCCACTGAAGCTTTCTTT
CASSSRKQGATEAFF
>TRBV28|TRBD1|TRBJ1-1|few
TGTGCCAGCAGTTGGCAGGGGGCTGAGACTGAAGCTTTCTTT
CASSWQGAETEAFF
>TRBV13|TRBD2|TRBJ2-1|.
TGTGCCAGCAGCTTACGTAAGCGGGGGAGGCAAGATGAGCAGTTCTTC
CASSLRKRGRQDEQFF
>TRBV19|TRBD2|TRBJ2-5|.
TGTGCCAGTAGTACCAGCGGGGGACAAGAGACCCAGTACTTC
CASSTSGGQETQYF
>TRBV2|TRBD1|TRBJ1-5|.
TGTGCCAGCAATAAGGGACAGAACAATCAGCCCCAGCATTTT
CASNKGQNNQPQHF
>TRBV29-1|TRBD1|TRBJ2-2|many
TGCAGCGTAGACAGGGAAGAGCACGGGGAGCTGTTTTTT
CSVDREEHGELFF
>TRBV2|.|TRBJ1-2|many
TGTGCCAGCTCTCAGGAGCGGCAGGCGCTCTATGGCTACACCTTC
CASSQERQALYGYTF
>TRBV2|.|TRBJ2-5|few
TGTGCCAGCAGTGAAGGGGGGCGGGAGACCCAGTACTTC
CASSEGGRETQYF
>TRBV10-1|.|TRBJ2-2|few
TGCGCCTCATACCAGGGGAGGGTCACCGGGGAGCTGTTTTTT
CASYQGRVTGELFF
>TRBV7-2|.|TRBJ2-1|many
TGTGCCAGCAGCCGACCCTCCCGGGGCAATGAGCAGTTCTTC
CASSRPSRGNEQFF
>TRBV19|TRBD2|TRBJ2-7|few
TGTGCCAGTAGTATAGGGGCGACTAGCGATACCTACGAGCAGTACTTC
CASSIGATSDTYEQYF
>TRBV2|TRBD2|TRBJ2-1|.
TGTGCCAGCAGTGGAGGACTAGCGGGGGCGGGTGAGCAGTTCTTC
CASSGGLAGAGEQFF
>TRBV11-3|TRBD1|TRBJ2-1|.
TGTGCCAGCAGCTTAGGGGGACAGGGTGTCTACAATGAGCAGTTCTTC
CASSLGGQGVYNEQFF
>TRBV5-1|TRBD1|TRBJ1-2|few
TGCGCCAGCAGCATACTGACAGGGTCGCACGGCTACACCTTC
CASSILTGSHGYTF
>TRBV5-4|TRBD1|TRBJ1-2|.
TGCGCCAGCAGCCAAGCCGTCCGGACAGGGGTCTATGGCTACACCTTC
CASSQAVRTGVYGYTF
>TRBV21-1|.|TRBJ2-3|.
TGTGCCACCTGGACTAGCGGGGGGCGGATCTCCACAGATACGCAGTATTTT
CATWTSGGRISTDTQYF
>TRBV7-2|TRBD2|TRBJ2-1|.
TGTGCCAGCAGCTTGGCGGGAGCTGAGCAGTTCTTC
CASSLAGAEQFF
>TRBV7-2|.|TRBJ2-2|few
TGTGCCAGCAGCTCAAGGCGGGTAGTGGACACCGGGGAGCTGTTTTTT
CASSSRRVVDTGELFF
>TRBV5-8|TRBD2|TRBJ2-5|.
TGTGCCAGCAGCTCAAACCTCGGACTAGCGGGGTTTCTCGCGCCAGAGACCCAGTACTTC
CASSSNLGLAGFLAPETQYF
>TRBV6-5|TRBD1|TRBJ2-5|.
TGTGCCAGCAGGCGACAGGGGAGGGAGACCCAGTACTTC
CASRRQGRETQYF
>TRBV7-9|TRBD2|TRBJ2-5|.
TGTGCCAGCAGCTTAGCGGCGGGGGGGCAAGAGACCCAGTACTTC
CASSLAAGGQETQYF
>TRBV2|TRBD2|TRBJ2-1|few
TGTGCCAGCAGAGCCGGCGGGGGTCTATCGTATGAGCAGTTCTTC
CASRAGGGLSYEQFF
>TRBV6-1|TRBD1|TRBJ1-2|few
TGTGCCAGCGAGATAAGGACAGGGAATGGCTACACCTTC
CASEIRTGNGYTF
>TRBV7-9|TRBD1|TRBJ2-4|.
TGTGCCAGCAGCACTCAGGGGGACAGAGCCAAAAACATTCAGTACTTC
CASSTQGDRAKNIQYF
>TRBV11-2|TRBD1|TRBJ2-7|few
TGTGCCAGCAGCTTAGTGGCAGGGGGCTGGGACGAGCAGTACTTC
CASSLVAGGWDEQYF
>TRBV6-1|.|TRBJ1-3|.
TGTGCCAGCAGTGAGTGGGGGCTTGGAAACACCATATATTTT
CASSEWGLGNTIYF
>TRBV4-3|TRBD2|TRBJ2-3|few
TGCGCCAGCAGCCCCGGTGAGAGGAGCGGGGGGAGCACAGATACGCAGTATTTT
CASSPGERSGGSTDTQYF
>TRBV10-3|TRBD2|TRBJ2-5|.
TGTGCCATCAGTGGCGAAGCGGGGGGGAACCAAGAGACCCAGTACTTC
CAISGEAGGNQETQYF
>TRBV14|TRBD2|TRBJ2-5|many
TGTGCCAGCAGCCCCGGGACTAGCGGCGCGCGGGAGACCCAGTACTTC
CASSPGTSGARETQYF
>TRBV21-1|.|TRBJ2-3|few
TGTGCCAGCAGCGCGAGCCGGGGGATGGTAGGCACAGATACGCAGTATTTT
CASSASRGMVGTDTQYF
>TRBV29-1|TRBD2|TRBJ2-3|.
TGCAGCGTCGGGACTAGCGGGGCGTATACGCAGTATTTT
CSVGTSGAYTQYF
>TRBV5-6|.|TRBJ2-3|few
TGTGCCAGCAGCGTACTAGTGACAGATACGCAGTATTTT
CASSVLVTDTQYF
>TRBV7-2|.|TRBJ1-2|many
TGTGCCAGCAGCTTAGGTGTGCAGGCACTGGGTGGCTACACCTTC
CASSLGVQALGGYTF
>TRBV2|TRBD1|TRBJ2-4|.
TGTGCCAGCAGTGAGCGACAGGGGGTGGGTGCCAAAAACATTCAGTACTTC
CASSERQGVGAKNIQYF
>TRBV20-1|.|TRBJ2-1|few
TGCAGTGCTAGTCAGGGGAATGAGCAGTTCTTC
CSASQGNEQFF
>TRBV5-4|TRBD1|TRBJ2-3|few
TGTGCCAGCAGCCGACAGGGGCTAGATACGCAGTATTTT
CASSRQGLDTQYF
>TRBV6-5|TRBD1|TRBJ1-1|few
TGTGCCAGCAGTTACTCGAATGGGCAGGGGGATACTGAAGCTTTCTTT
CASSYSNGQGDTEAFF
>TRBV29-1|.|TRBJ2-1|many
TGCAGCTGGAGGGGAAACAATGAGCAGTTCTTC
CSWRGNNEQFF
>TRBV7-9|.|TRBJ1-2|.
TGTGCCAGCAGCTTAATCGGCCAGAGGACTCCTAACTATGGCTACACCTTC
CASSLIGQRTPNYGYTF
>TRBV29-1|TRBD1|TRBJ2-7|few
TGCAGCGCTACGGGACAGGGCTACGAGCAGTACTTC
CSATGQGYEQYF
>TRBV7-9|.|TRBJ1-1|.
TGTGCCAGCACCTCTGGGGCCGGGAACACTGAAGCTTTCTTT
CASTSGAGNTEAFF
>TRBV15|.|TRBJ1-1|few
TGTGCCACCAGCACAGGGGCTGGTACTGAAGCTTTCTTT
CATSTGAGTEAFF
>TRBV6-5|.|TRBJ1-1|few
TGTGCCAGCAGTTACAGCAGGCTGAACACTGAAGCTTTCTTT
CASSYSRLNTEAFF
>TRBV5-1|.|TRBJ2-7|few
TGCGCCAGCAGCTCGGGCAACCTCCGGGGTGAGCAGTACTTC
CASSSGNLRGEQYF
>TRBV27|TRBD2|TRBJ2-2|few
TGTGCCAGCAGCCCTAAATCATTACTAGCGGGGTGGGCCGGGGAGCTGTTTTTT
CASSPKSLLAGWAGELFF
>TRBV19|.|TRBJ2-3|few
TGTGCCAGTAGGGGTCGGGCGGGGACCACAGATACGCAGTATTTT
CASRGRAGTTDTQYF
>TRBV11-2|TRBD2|TRBJ2-5|few
TGTGCCAGCAGCTTAGTAGCGGGGGGGTGGGTAGAGACCCAGTACTTC
CASSLVAGGWVETQYF